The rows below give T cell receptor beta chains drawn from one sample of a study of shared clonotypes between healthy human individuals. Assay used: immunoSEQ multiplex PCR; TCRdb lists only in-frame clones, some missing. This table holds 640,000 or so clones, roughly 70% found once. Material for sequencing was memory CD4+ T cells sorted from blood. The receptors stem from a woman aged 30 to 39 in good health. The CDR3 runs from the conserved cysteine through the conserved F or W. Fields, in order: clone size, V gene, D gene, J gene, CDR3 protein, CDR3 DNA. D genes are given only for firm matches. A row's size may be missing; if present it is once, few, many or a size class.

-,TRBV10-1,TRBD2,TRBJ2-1,CATSLAGGPSEQFF,TGCGCCACTTCACTAGCGGGAGGGCCCAGTGAGCAGTTCTTC
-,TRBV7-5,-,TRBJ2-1,CVRNRPLAGGRNEQFF,TGTGTCAGAAACCGGCCTTTAGCGGGAGGTCGGAATGAGCAGTTCTTC
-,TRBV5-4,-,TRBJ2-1,CASSFKQESYNEQFF,TGTGCCAGCAGCTTTAAACAGGAATCCTACAATGAGCAGTTCTTC
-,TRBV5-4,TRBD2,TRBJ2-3,CASSLPGVAGADTQYF,TGTGCCAGCAGCTTACCCGGGGTAGCGGGGGCAGATACGCAGTATTTT
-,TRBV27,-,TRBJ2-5,CASSSTLHNQETQYF,TGTGCCAGCAGCAGCACTTTACATAACCAAGAGACCCAGTACTTC
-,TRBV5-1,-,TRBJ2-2,CASSLFVSAGNTGELFF,TGCGCCAGCAGCTTGTTCGTTTCGGCAGGGAACACCGGGGAGCTGTTTTTT
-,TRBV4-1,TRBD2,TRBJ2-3,CASSPGLVGTDTQYF,TGCGCCAGCAGCCCTGGACTAGTCGGGACAGATACGCAGTATTTT
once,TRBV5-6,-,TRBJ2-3,CASSLVSAIYTDTQYF,TGTGCCAGCAGCTTGGTGTCAGCGATATACACAGATACGCAGTATTTT
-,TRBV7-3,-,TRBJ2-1,CASSSKGVINEQFF,TGTGCCAGCAGCTCTAAGGGGGTTATCAATGAGCAGTTCTTC
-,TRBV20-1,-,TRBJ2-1,CSARLVYEQFF,TGCAGTGCCCGACTAGTCTATGAGCAGTTCTTC
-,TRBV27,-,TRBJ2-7,CASRPTPEQYF,TGTGCCAGCAGGCCCACCCCCGAGCAGTACTTC
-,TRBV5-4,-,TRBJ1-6,CASSQTGYNSPLHF,TGTGCCAGCAGCCAGACAGGCTATAATTCACCCCTCCACTTT
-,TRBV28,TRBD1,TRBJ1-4,CASRANRGPNEKLFF,TGTGCCAGCAGGGCTAACAGGGGGCCAAATGAAAAACTGTTTTTT
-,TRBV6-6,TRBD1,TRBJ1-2,CASSSTAGQGVGYTF,TGTGCCAGCAGTTCCACCGCCGGCCAGGGGGTTGGCTACACCTTC
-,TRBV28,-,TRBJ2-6,CASSLGTGSGANVLTF,TGTGCCAGCAGTTTGGGGACGGGCTCTGGGGCCAACGTCCTGACTTTC
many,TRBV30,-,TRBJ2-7,CAWTDRWEQYF,TGTGCCTGGACGGACAGATGGGAGCAGTACTTC
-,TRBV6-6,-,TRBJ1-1,CASSYGQGVNTEAFF,TGTGCCAGCAGTTACGGGCAGGGAGTGAACACTGAAGCTTTCTTT
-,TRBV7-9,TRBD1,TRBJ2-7,CASSPDRGLGEQYF,TGTGCCAGCAGTCCCGACAGGGGGCTCGGCGAGCAGTACTTC
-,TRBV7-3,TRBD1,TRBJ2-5,CASSPLGGGETQYF,TGTGCCAGCAGCCCCCTAGGGGGCGGAGAGACCCAGTACTTC